A single sample gave rise to the 8 T cell receptor beta chains below, sequenced in a study of cytomegalovirus exposure and HLA in healthy donors. 60 Vbeta and 13 Jbeta primers were used in PCR. This table comes from immunoSEQ multiplex PCR, and its TCRdb copy is limited to in-frame clones, with some not included. The data hold over 100,000 clones, with around three quarters observed a single time. The sample was PBMCs. The receptor set was obtained from a man aged 30-40 years in good health and CMV-seronegative.

The chain links TRBV5-1 to TRBJ1-2; the D gene is possibly TRBD1 (6 bases). CDR1 and CDR2 from the germline V gene are SGHRS and YFSETQ. The CDR3 has 14 residues. Trimming shortened V by 1 base and J by 3 bases, and 10 bases separated the two germline ends. The CDR3 reads CASSLTGFDYGYTF. As DNA, the CDR3 is TGCGCCAGCAGCTTGACAGGGTTTGACTATGGCTACACCTTC.

CDR3 nucleotides: TGTGCCAGTAGTATAACAGCTGTGGGAGCAGATACGCAGTATTTT. Its translation is CASSITAVGADTQYF. The chain employs TRBV19 and TRBJ2-3; a possible D gene is TRBD2 (5 bases). Germline assignment: CDR1 LNHDA and CDR2 SQIVND (reference sequence). With 2 bases removed from V and 4 bases from J, the gap between germline ends came to 13 bases. This CDR3 contains 15 residues.

The J gene is TRBJ2-7, the V gene TRBV27, with 7 bases identical to TRBD2. Germline values: CDR1 MNHEY, CDR2 SMNVEV (reference sequence). The CDR3 totals 14 residues. The ends lost 6 bases at V and 2 bases at J; junction bases unmatched: 7. CDR3 DNA sequence: TGTGCCAGCAGCCAGGGAGGGATGACCTACGAGCAGTACTTC. Translating it yields CASSQGGMTYEQYF.

This clone was observed a handful of times. The chain is built from TRBV29-1 and TRBJ2-5; 10 nucleotides agree with TRBD2. The DNA matches TRBJ2-7 better at its end, which makes the J call doubtful. The CDR3 is 14 residues long. Germline V gives CDR1 SQVTM, CDR2 ANQGSEA. The CDR3 reads CSVESPSGGYEQYF. CDR3 coding DNA: TGCAGCGTTGAAAGTCCTAGCGGGGGATACGAGCAGTACTTC.

This chain connects TRBV19 to TRBJ2-7; TRBD2 matches at 8 bases. Germline values: CDR1 LNHDA, CDR2 SQIVND (reference sequence). V lost 5 bases to trimming and J lost 3 bases; unmatched junction nucleotides: 6. The CDR3 totals 14 residues. CDR3 bases: TGTGCCAGTAGTCTGACTAGCGCCTACTACGAGCAGTACTTC. Encoded protein: CASSLTSAYYEQYF.

As for this clone: The conserved final phenylalanine or tryptophan is absent from the CDR3, which likely points to a read error. The chain links TRBV5-4 to TRBJ2-7; maybe TRBD2 (6 bases). CDR1 and CDR2 (germline): SGHNT, YYREEE (reference sequence). The CDR3 has 12 amino acids. Trimming took off 4 bases at V and 6 bases at J, with 11 bases between the two ends. The CDR3 loop reads CASSPLRGEQYL. CDR3 sequence (DNA): TGTGCCAGCAGCCCGCTGCGGGGCGAGCAGTACCTC.

CDR3 amino acids: CASSLVGSNEQFF. In nucleotides, the CDR3 is TGTGCCAGCAGTTTAGTCGGTTCCAATGAGCAGTTCTTC. The V and J genes are TRBV27 and TRBJ2-1; no definite D call. V lost 2 bases and J 6 bases, leaving 8 bases between the germline ends. The CDR3 has 13 amino acids. CDR1 and CDR2 from the germline V gene are MNHEY and SMNVEV (reference sequence).

This sequence joins TRBV25-1 and TRBJ1-1; D unclear. CDR3 length: 12 residues. CDR1 is MGHDK and CDR2 is SYGVNS in the germline V gene. Trimming removed 3 bases at V and 1 base at J, with 3 bases between. CDR3 protein: CASSERNTEAFF. CDR3 DNA sequence: TGTGCCAGCAGTGAGCGGAACACTGAAGCTTTCTTT.